Listed here are 6 T cell receptor beta chains from one sample, sequenced in a study of T cells in Graves' hyperthyroidism and ophthalmopathy (dated by TCRdb to between 2018 and 2021). The library was made by multiplex PCR. The sequencing machine was an Illumina HiSeq 2000. Amplification of TCR beta CDR3 regions was carried out from RNA transcripts. The first round of RT-PCR for the TCR CDR3 was performed with the HTBI primer set and the Qiagen OneStep RT-PCR kit. In-frame beta chains were kept once TCRdb had trimmed the public reads at Q25 with fastp and called clones with MiXCR. Every distinct CDR3 protein forms one entry, paired with its most common genes and DNA. In all, the sample holds approximately 350,000 distinct CDR3 sequences, and about 16% of those were seen once. Clones ranked in the top ten supply roughly 19% of the sample. Sequencing was performed on blood. These TCRs come from a woman aged 60-70 years with Graves' ophthalmopathy.

This clonotype has at least ten counts. V gene TRBV6-1 combines with J gene TRBJ2-1, with D perhaps TRBD2 (6 bases). Germline CDR1 and CDR2: MNHNS and SASEGT. The germline V and J ends were trimmed by 1 base and 5 bases, with 27 bases remaining between them. The CDR3 is 20 amino acids. CDR3 amino acids: CASSEVRRWGPTRLNNEQFF. CDR3 DNA: TGTGCCAGCAGTGAAGTCAGGCGGTGGGGCCCGACTAGGCTGAACAATGAGCAGTTCTTC.

This clonotype was seen many times. This chain joins TRBV12-3 or TRBV12-4 and TRBJ1-4, with 7 positions matching TRBD1. The V segment lost 6 bases and the J segment 8 bases; nucleotides outside the gene matches: 6. This CDR3 contains 13 residues. This CDR3 is CASSRQGGEKLFF. CDR3 nucleotide sequence: TGTGCCAGCAGCAGACAGGGTGGAGAAAAACTGTTTTTT.

This clonotype came up many times. The chain joins TRBV7-9 to TRBJ2-2, with unresolved D. Trimming pared 4 bases from V and 4 bases from J, leaving 10 bases between. Germline V gene data show CDR1 as SEHNR and CDR2 as FQNEAQ (reference sequence). The CDR3 is made up of 14 amino acids. The CDR3 reads CASSSILVTGELFF. The CDR3 nucleotides read TGTGCCAGCAGCTCCATACTCGTCACCGGGGAGCTGTTTTTT.

The table lists this clonotype with many counts. This chain connects TRBV12-5 to TRBJ1-1; possible D gene TRBD1, 6 bases. This CDR3 contains 13 residues. Germline V gives CDR1 LGHNT, CDR2 FRNRAP. The V and J ends lost 7 bases and 5 bases respectively, with 14 bases between them. CDR3 loop: CASAMTGGTEAFF. Here the CDR3 DNA reads TGTGCTAGTGCCATGACAGGAGGGACTGAAGCTTTCTTT.

This sequence joins TRBV24-1 and TRBJ2-3; tentative D call: TRBD1 (5 bases). Germline V gene sequence: CDR1 KGHDR, CDR2 SFDVKD. Trimming stripped 2 bases from V and 1 base from J, with 12 bases between. This CDR3 region has 16 residues. As DNA, the CDR3 is TGTGCCACCAGTGATTCAGGGTTAATGGGCACAGATACGCAGTATTTT. It encodes CATSDSGLMGTDTQYF.

This clonotype was seen many times. The CDR3 sequence is CASSPLTSGRVSTDTQYF. The CDR3 DNA follows: TGTGCCAGCAGTCCGTTGACTAGCGGGAGGGTAAGCACAGATACGCAGTATTTT. The V gene is TRBV28, the J gene TRBJ2-3; 14 bases are shared with TRBD2. V lost 5 bases and J lost 0; bases outside the gene matches: 7. CDR1 MDHEN and CDR2 SYDVKM come from the germline V gene. This CDR3 is 18 amino acids long.